The rows below give T cell receptor beta chains drawn from one sample of a study of naive CD8 T cells in extremely preterm neonates. Profiled with immunoSEQ multiplex PCR; TCRdb holds only in-frame clones, not every one. The sample has a few thousand clones; around 97% are singletons. Sequencing input: naive CD8+ T cells from cord blood. These receptors originate from a newborn in good health. CDR3s include the opening cysteine and the closing phenylalanine or tryptophan. The D gene is left open where the match is weak. For some rows the clone size is stated as once, few or many, or as a class when expanded; others skip it.

TRBJ2-7	TRBV7-9	NA	NA	CASAEPSIPLYF	TGTGCCTCTGCCGAGCCGTCCATTCCACTGTACTTC
TRBJ2-1	TRBV19	NA	TRBD2	CASSLTSINEQFF	TGTGCCAGTAGTTTGACTAGCATCAATGAGCAGTTCTTC
TRBJ1-1	TRBV19	NA	NA	CASRTVGGGNTEAFF	TGTGCCAGTAGAACTGTCGGGGGGGGGAACACTGAAGCTTTCTTT
TRBJ2-1	TRBV27	NA	TRBD2	CASRSGGGPFF	TGTGCCAGCCGTAGCGGGGGGGGCCCGTTCTTC
TRBJ1-1	TRBV7-2	NA	NA	CASSLNTGMNTEAFF	TGTGCCAGCAGCCTCAACACGGGGATGAACACTGAAGCTTTCTTT
TRBJ2-7	TRBV4-1	once	NA	CASSPEGSFSYEQYF	TGCGCCAGCAGCCCAGAGGGCAGTTTCTCCTACGAGCAGTACTTC
TRBJ1-1	TRBV29-1	once	NA	CSVGRGWRGMNTEAFF	TGCAGCGTTGGTAGGGGGTGGAGAGGGATGAACACTGAAGCTTTCTTT
TRBJ2-7	TRBV5-6	NA	TRBD2	CASSLAGGGAPYEQYF	TGTGCCAGCAGCTTGGCAGGCGGGGGGGCCCCGTACGAGCAGTACTTC
TRBJ1-5	TRBV27	NA	NA	CASSLFGGGNQPQHF	TGTGCCAGCAGTTTGTTTGGGGGGGGCAATCAGCCCCAGCATTTT
TRBJ1-2	TRBV14	NA	NA	CASSPEWGPGTYGYTF	TGTGCCAGCAGCCCAGAGTGGGGCCCAGGGACTTATGGCTACACCTTC
TRBJ1-4	TRBV6-1	NA	NA	CASSEAGGGEKLFF	TGTGCCAGCAGTGAAGCGGGGGGGGGAGAAAAACTGTTTTTT
TRBJ2-1	TRBV19	NA	TRBD2	CASSITSGGVNEQFF	TGTGCCAGTAGTATAACTAGCGGGGGGGTCAATGAGCAGTTCTTC
TRBJ1-1	TRBV7-8	NA	NA	CASSPHGLQGEAFF	TGTGCCAGCAGCCCACACGGGTTACAGGGAGAAGCTTTCTTT
TRBJ1-5	TRBV28	NA	TRBD1	CASSSAGQFYSNQPQHF	TGTGCCAGCAGTTCCGCGGGACAGTTTTATAGCAATCAGCCCCAGCATTTT
TRBJ2-5	TRBV7-3	NA	TRBD2	CASSPGTSGGAGTQYF	TGTGCCAGCAGCCCGGGGACTAGCGGGGGGGCCGGGACCCAGTACTTC
TRBJ1-2	TRBV5-4	NA	NA	CASSLSGYGYTF	TGTGCCAGCAGCTTATCGGGGTATGGCTACACCTTC
TRBJ1-3	TRBV23-1	NA	NA	CARPLWKHHYRSTIYF	TGCGCCAGACCCCTCTGGAAACACCATTATAGGAGCACCATATATTTT
TRBJ1-5	TRBV6-1	NA	TRBD1	CASSGETGGDQPQHF	TGTGCCAGCAGTGGCGAGACAGGGGGAGATCAGCCCCAGCATTTT
TRBJ2-3	TRBV27	once	TRBD2	CASSSQRWSGGADTQYF	TGTGCCAGCAGTTCCCAGCGCTGGAGCGGGGGGGCAGATACGCAGTATTTT
TRBJ2-3	TRBV27	NA	TRBD2	CASSLSLRRRRGGTDTQYF	TGTGCCAGCAGTTTATCACTCCGTAGGCGGCGGGGAGGGACAGATACGCAGTATTTT
TRBJ2-7	TRBV6-1	NA	NA	CASSERVYEQYF	TGTGCCAGCAGTGAACGGGTTTACGAGCAGTACTTC
TRBJ2-3	TRBV6-1	NA	TRBD2	CASSVGGTDTQYF	TGTGCCAGCAGTGTGGGGGGGACAGATACGCAGTATTTT
TRBJ1-2	TRBV4-3	NA	NA	CASSQDGALYGYTF	TGCGCCAGCAGCCAAGATGGGGCTCTCTATGGCTACACCTTC
TRBJ2-7	TRBV7-9	NA	TRBD2	CASSPYSGGAYEQYF	TGTGCCAGCAGCCCCTACAGCGGGGGGGCCTACGAGCAGTACTTC
TRBJ2-3	TRBV27	NA	NA	CASSLSEGFYTDTQYF	TGTGCCAGCAGTTTATCGGAGGGGTTCTACACAGATACGCAGTATTTT
TRBJ2-7	TRBV30	NA	TRBD1	CAWLLPGQGTVGSGYEQYF	TGTGCCTGGCTACTCCCGGGACAGGGAACAGTGGGGTCGGGGTACGAGCAGTACTTC
TRBJ2-3	TRBV9	once	NA	CASSVAGGPDTQYF	TGTGCCAGCAGCGTAGCAGGAGGGCCAGATACGCAGTATTTT
TRBJ2-3	TRBV30	NA	TRBD2	CAWNGAGSTDTQYF	TGTGCCTGGAACGGAGCGGGGAGCACAGATACGCAGTATTTT
TRBJ2-7	TRBV5-4	NA	TRBD2	CASSPKRGGYEQYF	TGTGCCAGCAGCCCGAAGCGGGGGGGCTACGAGCAGTACTTC
TRBJ2-3	TRBV7-2	NA	NA	CASSLWSPTDTQYF	TGTGCCAGCAGCTTATGGAGTCCCACAGATACGCAGTATTTT
TRBJ1-6	TRBV9	NA	NA	CASSPGQGNSPLHF	TGTGCCAGCAGCCCCGGACAAGGAAATTCACCCCTCCACTTT
TRBJ1-1	TRBV7-2	once	NA	CATGLDRNTEAFF	TGTGCCACCGGGTTGGACAGGAACACTGAAGCTTTCTTT
TRBJ2-7	TRBV11-2	NA	TRBD2	CASSLVSAGVLYEQYF	TGTGCCAGCAGCTTAGTATCAGCGGGGGTCCTCTACGAGCAGTACTTC
TRBJ2-4	TRBV30	NA	TRBD1	CAWSDGQGADIQYF	TGTGCCTGGAGCGATGGACAGGGGGCGGACATTCAGTACTTC
TRBJ2-3	TRBV2	NA	TRBD1	CASGQGTPDTQYF	TGTGCCAGCGGACAGGGGACCCCAGATACGCAGTATTTT
TRBJ2-5	TRBV28	NA	NA	CASRRQHQETQYF	TGTGCCAGCAGACGACAGCACCAAGAGACCCAGTACTTC
TRBJ1-2	TRBV27	NA	NA	CASSSPGKGENGYTF	TGTGCCAGCAGTTCCCCGGGAAAGGGAGAGAACGGCTACACCTTC
TRBJ1-4	TRBV27	NA	NA	CAIPLYSGRKLFF	TGTGCCATCCCACTCTATTCAGGGCGAAAACTGTTTTTT
TRBJ2-2	TRBV29-1	NA	NA	CSVEDRGGELFF	TGCAGCGTTGAAGATCGGGGGGGGGAGCTGTTTTTT
TRBJ1-2	TRBV27	NA	TRBD1	CASSLSDRGYGYTF	TGTGCCAGCAGTTTAAGCGACAGGGGCTATGGCTACACCTTC
TRBJ2-7	TRBV30	NA	NA	CAWGGQGMVYEQYF	TGTGCCTGGGGAGGTCAGGGGATGGTCTACGAGCAGTACTTC
TRBJ1-2	TRBV2	NA	NA	CASSEYDAGDYGYTF	TGTGCCAGCAGTGAATATGACGCAGGGGACTATGGCTACACCTTC
TRBJ2-7	TRBV5-8	NA	TRBD1	CASSDRGYEQYF	TGTGCCAGCAGCGACAGGGGATACGAGCAGTACTTC
TRBJ2-1	TRBV25-1	NA	NA	CASSEVAAEQFF	TGTGCCAGCAGTGAAGTGGCGGCTGAGCAGTTCTTC
TRBJ1-3	TRBV27	NA	NA	CASSPTGVSGNTIYF	TGTGCCAGCAGTCCGACAGGAGTCTCTGGAAACACCATATATTTT
TRBJ2-3	TRBV11-2	NA	TRBD2	CASSLAGGPDTQYF	TGTGCCAGCAGCTTAGCGGGGGGGCCAGATACGCAGTATTTT
TRBJ2-7	TRBV2	NA	TRBD2	CASSTSLAGGFDEQYF	TGTGCCAGCAGTACTTCTCTAGCGGGGGGCTTCGACGAGCAGTACTTC
TRBJ2-6	TRBV6-7	NA	TRBD1	CASSYETGGGVVGANVLTF	TGTGCCAGCAGTTACGAAACAGGGGGCGGCGTGGTTGGGGCCAACGTCCTGACTTTC
TRBJ1-6	TRBV5-4	NA	TRBD1	CASSWTGGNSPLHF	TGTGCCAGCAGCTGGACAGGGGGCAATTCACCCCTCCACTTT
TRBJ2-1	TRBV9	NA	NA	CASSVRFDNEQFF	TGTGCCAGCAGCGTACGGTTCGACAATGAGCAGTTCTTC